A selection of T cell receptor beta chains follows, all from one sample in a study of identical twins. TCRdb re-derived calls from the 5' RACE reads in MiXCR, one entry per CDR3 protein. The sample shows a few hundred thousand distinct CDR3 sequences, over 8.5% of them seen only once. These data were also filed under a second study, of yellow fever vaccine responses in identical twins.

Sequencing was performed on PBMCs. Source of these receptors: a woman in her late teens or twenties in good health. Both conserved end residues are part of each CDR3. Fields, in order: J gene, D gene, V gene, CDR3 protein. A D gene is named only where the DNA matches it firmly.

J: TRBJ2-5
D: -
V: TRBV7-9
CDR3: CASSFGIPEGTQYF

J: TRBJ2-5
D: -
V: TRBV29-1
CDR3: CSAPLLGRQETQYF

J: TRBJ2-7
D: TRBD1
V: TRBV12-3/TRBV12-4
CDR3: CASKGAGTYEQYF

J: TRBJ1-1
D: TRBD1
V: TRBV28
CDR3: CASQKLGGGLEAFF

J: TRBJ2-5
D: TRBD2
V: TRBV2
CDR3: CASSGRTSRETQYF

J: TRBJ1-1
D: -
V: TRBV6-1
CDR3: CASSDPSNTEAFF

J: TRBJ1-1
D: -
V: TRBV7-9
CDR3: CASSAQGLGNTEAFF

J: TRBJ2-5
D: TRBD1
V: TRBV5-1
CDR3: CASSLATGGKETQYF

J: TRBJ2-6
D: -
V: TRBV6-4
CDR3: CASRADRGGVGSGANVLTF

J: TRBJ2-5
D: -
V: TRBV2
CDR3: CASQAGSQETQYF

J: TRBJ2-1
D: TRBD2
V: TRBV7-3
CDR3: CASSLRPSGSGGPYNEQFF

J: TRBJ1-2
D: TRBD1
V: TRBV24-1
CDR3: CATSDPGQADYGYTF

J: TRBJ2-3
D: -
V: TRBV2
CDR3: CASSEAPQRADTQYF

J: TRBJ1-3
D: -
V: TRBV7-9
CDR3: CASSLASGLSGNTIYF

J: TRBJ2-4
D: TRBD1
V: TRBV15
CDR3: CATSREGQGVTKNIQYF

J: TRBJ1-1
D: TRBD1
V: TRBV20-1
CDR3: CSARGDSTEAFF

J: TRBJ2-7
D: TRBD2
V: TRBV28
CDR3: CASSYRPGLAAYEQYF

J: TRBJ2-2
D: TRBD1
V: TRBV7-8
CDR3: CASSFGTVTGELFF

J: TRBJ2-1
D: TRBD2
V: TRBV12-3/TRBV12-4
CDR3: CASALGGGPNEQFF

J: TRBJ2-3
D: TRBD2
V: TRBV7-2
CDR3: CASSPRLGREGQQYF

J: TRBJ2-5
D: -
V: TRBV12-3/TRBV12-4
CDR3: CASSLRGLVPETQYF

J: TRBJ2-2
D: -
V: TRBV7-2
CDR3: CASSYGHTGELFF

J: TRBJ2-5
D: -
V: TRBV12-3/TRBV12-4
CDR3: CASSLEHTETQYF

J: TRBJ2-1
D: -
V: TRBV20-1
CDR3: CCARDLGTQSSYNEQFF

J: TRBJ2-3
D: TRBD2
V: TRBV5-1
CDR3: CASKRGSGDTQYF

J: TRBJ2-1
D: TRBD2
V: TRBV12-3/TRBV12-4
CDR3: CASSSGLADEQFF